This TCR beta chain was sequenced in a study of CD8 T cells in Susac syndrome. An input of about 0.5 to 1 ug of RNA was subjected to reverse transcription using random hexamers. TCRdb ran MiXCR on the immunoSEQ multiplex PCR reads and lists one entry per CDR3 protein. The data show 400,000 or so distinct CDR3 sequences, with 75% to 90% seen just once and around 0.12% held by the top ten. Sequencing of TCR beta, carried out with a high-throughput approach, was applied to CD8+ and CD4+ T cells from the blood. TEMRA cells were FACS-enriched, with CD8+ and CD4+ T cells isolated negatively. Sequenced: CD8+ T cells from PBMCs. The source of this sequence is a human donor with multiple sclerosis.

This CDR3 reads CATSGPRGAYNSPLHF. Written as DNA, the CDR3 is TGTGCCACCAGCGGCCCGCGGGGGGCATATAATTCACCCCTCCACTTT. The chain joins TRBV15 to TRBJ1-6; weak D call: TRBD1 (6 bases). The CDR3 covers 16 residues. In germline, CDR1 is LNHNV, CDR2 YYDKDF (reference sequence). Deletions cut 5 bases from V and 4 bases from J, with 15 bases between.